Following are 23 T cell receptor beta chains from one sample sequenced in a study of CD8 T cells in ankylosing spondylitis. From the 5' RACE reads, TCRdb called clonotypes with MiXCR, one entry per CDR3 protein. Here the sample spans 150,000 to 200,000 distinct CDR3 sequences, 15% to 20% being singletons. The sequencing sample was made of blood, either unsorted or a sorted T cell fraction (not recorded which). Every receptor here comes from a male donor under 30 with ankylosing spondylitis or in good health (not recorded which).

V gene TRBV27 combines with J gene TRBJ1-3; no firm D call. The V and J ends lost 6 bases and 0 bases respectively, with 9 bases between them. Germline-derived CDR1 and CDR2 are MNHEY and SMNVEV (reference sequence). CDR3 length: 14 residues. The CDR3 is CASSTVHSGNTIYF. The CDR3 DNA reads as TGTGCCAGCAGCACAGTGCACTCTGGAAACACCATATATTTT.

V and J are TRBV14 and TRBJ1-1, with TRBD1 as a possible D gene (6 bases). Trimming stripped 3 bases from V and 1 base from J, with 12 bases between. CDR1 is SGHDN, CDR2 FVKESK, per germline. The CDR3 consists of 15 residues. This CDR3 reads CASSQWQQGNTEAFF. CDR3 nucleotide sequence: TGTGCCAGCAGCCAGTGGCAACAGGGGAACACTGAAGCTTTCTTT.

This clonotype showed up many times. The chain combines TRBV20-1 with TRBJ2-1, with 9 bases aligning to TRBD1. CDR1 and CDR2 (germline): DFQATT, SNEGSKA (reference sequence). V lost 6 bases and J lost 3; bases outside the gene matches: 6. The CDR3 covers 14 residues. The CDR3 DNA sequence: TGCAGTGCCGAGGGACAGGGATTCTACAATGAGCAGTTCTTC. Its protein product is CSAEGQGFYNEQFF.

Of note for this clonotype: A read error is possible here, since a much larger clone lies one base away. The chain combines TRBV29-1 with TRBJ2-7; 10 bases line up with TRBD1. The length of the CDR3 is 15 residues. Germline V gene sequence: CDR1 SQVTM, CDR2 ANQGSEA. The CDR3 is CSVGGPGQGTYEQCF. The CDR3 nucleotides read TGCAGCGTTGGGGGGCCGGGACAGGGGACCTACGAGCAGTGCTTC.

This clonotype was observed at least ten times. The CDR3 DNA reads as TGTGCCAGCATGATCACAGGGCTATTAACCGGGGAGCTGTTTTTT. Translating gives CASMITGLLTGELFF. The chain uses TRBV11-2 and TRBJ2-2; maybe TRBD1 (6 bases). Germline V CDR1 and CDR2: SGHAT, FQNNGV. The V end lost 7 bases, the J end lost 5 bases, and 17 bases lay between the germline ends. This CDR3 comprises 15 residues.

In its sample, this clonotype was seen many times. This rearrangement joins TRBV20-1 to TRBJ1-5; 7 bases agree with TRBD1. The J segment lost 2 bases and the V segment lost 4 bases, leaving 11 bases of the junction unmatched. The germline V gene has CDR1 DFQATT and CDR2 SNEGSKA (reference sequence). The CDR3 runs to 16 residues. CDR3 residues: CSANQLTGSGNQPQHF. DNA for the CDR3: TGCAGTGCTAACCAATTGACAGGGTCCGGCAATCAGCCCCAGCATTTT.

Many counts were recorded for this clonotype. The J gene is TRBJ1-2, the V gene TRBV24-1; D unclear. The germline gives CDR1 KGHDR, CDR2 SFDVKD. The V end lost 3 bases, the J end lost 2 bases, and 6 bases lay between the germline ends. The CDR3 totals 13 residues. The CDR3 here is CATSDGGNYGYTF. The DNA for the CDR3 is TGTGCCACCAGTGATGGCGGAAACTATGGCTACACCTTC.

This clonotype was found a few times. This chain links TRBV7-9 with TRBJ2-1; possibly TRBD1 for D (5 bases). The CDR3 is 14 amino acids. Germline-derived CDR1 and CDR2 are SEHNR and FQNEAQ (reference sequence). Trimming removed 1 base from V and 6 bases from J, with 10 bases in between. The CDR3 reads CASSLEVGANEQFF. For the CDR3, the DNA is TGTGCCAGCAGCTTAGAAGTAGGGGCCAATGAGCAGTTCTTC.

This clonotype was seen repeatedly, ten times or more. This chain uses TRBV12-3 or TRBV12-4 with TRBJ2-2; TRBD1 matches at 10 bases. There are 15 residues in the CDR3. With V trimmed by 5 bases and J by 5 bases, 5 bases remained unmatched. CDR3: CASSQTGGYTGELFF. CDR3 DNA sequence: TGTGCCAGCAGTCAGACAGGGGGCTATACCGGGGAGCTGTTTTTT.

This clonotype was observed a few times. The chain recombines TRBV11-2 with TRBJ2-1; tentatively, D is TRBD1 or TRBD2 (5 bases each). The CDR3 has 14 amino acids. Trimming took off 10 bases at V and 1 base at J, with 14 bases between the two ends. Germline V CDR1 and CDR2: SGHAT, FQNNGV. CDR3 loop: CANPSGTSYNEQFF. As DNA, the CDR3 is TGTGCCAACCCCTCCGGGACGTCCTACAATGAGCAGTTCTTC.

The CDR3 region has the DNA TGTGCCAGCACCCCGGGACTAGTCTACGAGCAGTACTTC. Its translation is CASTPGLVYEQYF. This rearrangement joins TRBV12-3 or TRBV12-4 to TRBJ2-7, with 8 bases lining up with TRBD2. The V and J ends lost 7 bases and 3 bases, in that order; junction bases with no gene match: 5. This CDR3 has 13 residues.

This sequence joins TRBV6-6 and TRBJ2-1; perhaps TRBD2 as D (6 bases). The CDR3 is 15 amino acids. The V end lost 5 bases, the J end lost 8 bases, and 19 bases lay between the germline ends. The germline V gene encodes CDR1 MNHNY and CDR2 SVGAGI (reference sequence). This CDR3 is CASSPRGGIKYEQFF. CDR3 bases: TGTGCCAGCAGTCCTCGGGGCGGGATTAAGTATGAGCAGTTCTTC.

This clonotype has at least ten counts. V is TRBV14 and J is TRBJ1-1; a possible D gene is TRBD1 (6 bases). Between the trimmed V and J ends, which lost 1 base and 11 bases, there was a span of 14 bases. There are 13 residues in the CDR3. CDR1 and CDR2 (germline): SGHDN, FVKESK. CDR3 amino acids: CASSQAFLGAAFF. DNA of the CDR3: TGTGCCAGCAGCCAAGCGTTTCTGGGGGCGGCTTTCTTT.

This clonotype was found many times. The chain links TRBV25-1 to TRBJ1-6, with D tentatively TRBD1 (5 bases). CDR3 length: 14 amino acids. V was pared by 5 bases and J by 6 bases, with 11 bases between. CDR1 MGHDK and CDR2 SYGVNS come from the germline V gene. The CDR3 sequence: CASSFRQPNSPLHF. The CDR3 region has the DNA TGTGCCAGCAGTTTCCGACAGCCTAATTCACCCCTCCACTTT. Complete variable domain (other parts from reference TRBV25-1 and TRBJ1-6): EADIYQTPRYLVIGTGKKITLECSQTMGHDKMYWYQQDPGMELHLIHYSYGVNSTEKGDLSSESTVSRIRTEHFPLTLESARPSHTSQYLCASSFRQPNSPLHFGNGTRLTVT.

This clonotype has just a few counts. The CDR3 spells CSVGTAGSEQFF. In DNA, the CDR3 is TGCAGCGTAGGGACGGCAGGAAGTGAGCAGTTCTTC. The gene calls are TRBV29-1 and TRBJ2-1; D possibly matches TRBD1 or TRBD2 (5 bases each). The CDR3 sequence is 12 residues long. The germline V gene encodes CDR1 SQVTM and CDR2 ANQGSEA. V was pared by 6 bases and J by 9 bases, with 15 bases between.

This clonotype occurred a few times. The rearrangement links TRBV30 to TRBJ2-6; D might be TRBD1 (5 bases). Germline-derived CDR1 and CDR2 are GTSNPN and SVGIG (reference sequence). V was clipped by 1 base and J by 0 bases, with 13 bases between them. The CDR3 loop spans 17 amino acids. The CDR3 nucleotides are TGTGCCTGGAGTGCTGACAGCTCAAGCTCTGGGGCCAACGTCCTGACTTTC. This codes for CAWSADSSSSGANVLTF.

This clonotype was recorded at least ten times. This rearrangement joins TRBV6-5 to TRBJ1-4; perhaps TRBD1 as D (5 bases). V was cut by 6 bases and J by 7 bases, with 21 bases left in between. The V gene's germline CDR1 is MNHEY and CDR2 SVGAGI. The length of the CDR3 is 16 residues. CDR3 nucleotide sequence: TGTGCCAGCAGGGCTTCGCGCGGTCGGGGCAGTGAAAAACTGTTTTTT. It encodes CASRASRGRGSEKLFF.

The sample holds many counts of this clonotype. The genes are TRBV5-1 and TRBJ2-7; D unresolved. With 5 bases removed from V and 10 bases from J, the gap between germline ends came to 13 bases. The CDR3 runs to 11 residues. Germline-derived CDR1 and CDR2 are SGHRS and YFSETQ. The CDR3 loop reads CASSSEGYQYF. The CDR3 nucleotides are TGCGCCAGCAGTAGTGAAGGGTACCAGTACTTC.

The sample holds a few counts of this clonotype. The rearrangement uses TRBV29-1 and TRBJ2-1; 9 bases align to TRBD1. The V and J ends lost 6 bases and 8 bases, in that order; junction bases with no gene match: 8. The CDR3 has 13 residues. CDR1 and CDR2 (germline): SQVTM, ANQGSEA. The CDR3 here is CSVITRQGDEQFF. The CDR3 DNA reads TGCAGCGTGATAACGCGACAGGGGGATGAGCAGTTCTTC.

This clonotype was observed many times. The chain couples TRBV12-3 or TRBV12-4 to TRBJ2-3; 13 bases fit TRBD2. The length of the CDR3 is 18 residues. V shed 1 base and J 3 bases; nucleotides not matched to a gene: 7. The CDR3: CASSLGRLAGGSTDTQYF. As DNA, the CDR3 is TGTGCCAGCAGTTTAGGACGACTAGCGGGAGGATCGACAGATACGCAGTATTTT.

This clonotype came up many times. This sequence joins TRBV5-1 and TRBJ2-5; 10 bases match TRBD2. The CDR3 loop spans 15 amino acids. Germline CDR1 is SGHRS and CDR2 is YFSETQ. V lost 5 bases, J lost 5 bases, and 9 bases stayed unmatched. CDR3 DNA sequence: TGCGCCAGCAGACCCGGGGCTAGCGGGAGCGAGACCCAGTACTTC. Translated: CASRPGASGSETQYF.

This clonotype was picked up many times. J is TRBJ2-1 and V is TRBV27; TRBD2 agrees at 10 bases. CDR1 and CDR2 from the germline V gene are MNHEY and SMNVEV (reference sequence). The CDR3 contains 14 residues. The J segment lost 8 bases and the V segment lost 3 bases, leaving 4 bases of the junction unmatched. The CDR3 loop is CASSFQREGHEQFF. DNA for the CDR3: TGTGCCAGCAGTTTCCAGCGGGAGGGCCATGAGCAGTTCTTC.

The chain joins TRBV5-1 to TRBJ1-5, with D possibly being TRBD1 (6 bases). The CDR3 has 15 residues. Germline values: CDR1 SGHRS, CDR2 YFSETQ. The V and J ends lost 4 bases and 7 bases respectively, with 18 bases between them. The CDR3 region is CASSIQGQGGQPQHF. The CDR3 DNA reads TGCGCCAGCAGCATTCAGGGGCAGGGAGGGCAGCCCCAGCATTTT.